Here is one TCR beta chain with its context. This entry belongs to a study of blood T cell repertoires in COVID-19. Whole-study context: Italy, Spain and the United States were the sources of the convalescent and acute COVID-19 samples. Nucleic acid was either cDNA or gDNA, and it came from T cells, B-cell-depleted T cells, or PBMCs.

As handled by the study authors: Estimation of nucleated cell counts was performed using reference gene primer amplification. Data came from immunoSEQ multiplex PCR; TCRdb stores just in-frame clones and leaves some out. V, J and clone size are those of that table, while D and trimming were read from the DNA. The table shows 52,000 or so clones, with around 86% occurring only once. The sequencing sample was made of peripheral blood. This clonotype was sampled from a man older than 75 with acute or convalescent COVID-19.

This CDR3 reads CASSITGQGNQPQHF. CDR3 coding DNA: TGTGCCAGTAGTATCACCGGACAGGGGAATCAGCCCCAGCATTTT. V is TRBV19 and J is TRBJ1-5; 9 nucleotides line up with TRBD1. The CDR3 loop spans 15 amino acids. Per the germline V gene, CDR1 is LNHDA and CDR2 is SQIVND (reference sequence). Germline trimming cut 3 bases from V and 4 bases from J; bases unmatched to any gene: 4.